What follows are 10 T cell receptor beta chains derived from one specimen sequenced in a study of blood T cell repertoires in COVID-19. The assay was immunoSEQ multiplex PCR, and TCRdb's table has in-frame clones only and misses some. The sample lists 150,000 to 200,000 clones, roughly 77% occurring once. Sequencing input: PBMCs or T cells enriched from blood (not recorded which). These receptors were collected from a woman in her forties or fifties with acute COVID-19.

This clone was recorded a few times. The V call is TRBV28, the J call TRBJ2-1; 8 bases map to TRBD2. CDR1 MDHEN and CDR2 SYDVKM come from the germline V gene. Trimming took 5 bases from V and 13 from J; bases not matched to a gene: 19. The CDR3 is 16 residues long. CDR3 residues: CASSPTGVAGLLEQFF. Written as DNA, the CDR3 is TGTGCCAGCAGTCCCACCGGGGTAGCGGGGTTACTGGAACAGTTCTTC.

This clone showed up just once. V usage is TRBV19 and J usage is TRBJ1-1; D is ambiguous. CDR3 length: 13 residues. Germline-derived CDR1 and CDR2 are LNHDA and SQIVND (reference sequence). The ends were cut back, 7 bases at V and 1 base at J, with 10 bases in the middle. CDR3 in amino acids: CASTRERNTEAFF. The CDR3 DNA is TGTGCCAGTACGAGGGAGAGGAACACTGAAGCTTTCTTT.

CDR3 nucleotide sequence: TGCAGTGCTAGTAGCAGCAATCAGCCCCAGCATTTT. Translating gives CSASSSNQPQHF. The chain joins TRBV20-1 to TRBJ1-5, with D hard to call. V was clipped by 3 bases and J by 1 base, with 4 bases between them. Germline V gene data show CDR1 as DFQATT and CDR2 as SNEGSKA (reference sequence). CDR3 length: 12 residues.

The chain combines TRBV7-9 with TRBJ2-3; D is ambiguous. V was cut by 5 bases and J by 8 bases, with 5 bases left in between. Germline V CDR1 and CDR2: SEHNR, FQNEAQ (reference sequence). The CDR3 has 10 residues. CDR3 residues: CASSPSTQYF. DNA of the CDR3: TGTGCCAGCAGCCCCTCTACGCAGTATTTT.

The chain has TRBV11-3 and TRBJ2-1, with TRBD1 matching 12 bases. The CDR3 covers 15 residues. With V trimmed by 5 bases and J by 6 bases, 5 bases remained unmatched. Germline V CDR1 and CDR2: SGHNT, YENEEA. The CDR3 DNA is TGTGCCAGCAGCGCCGGGACAGGGGGCATCAATGAGCAGTTCTTC. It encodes CASSAGTGGINEQFF.

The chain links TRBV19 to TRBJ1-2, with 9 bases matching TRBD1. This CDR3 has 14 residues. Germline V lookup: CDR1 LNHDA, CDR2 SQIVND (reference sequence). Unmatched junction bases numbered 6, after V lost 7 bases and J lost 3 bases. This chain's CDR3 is CASKGTGSHYGYTF. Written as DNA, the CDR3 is TGTGCCAGTAAGGGGACAGGGTCTCACTATGGCTACACCTTC.

The CDR3 sequence: CASSLAGGGNEQYV. As DNA, the CDR3 is TGTGCCAGCAGCTTAGCGGGGGGGGGCAACGAGCAGTACGTC. The chain uses TRBV7-2 and TRBJ2-7; TRBD2 might be the D (7 bases). The germline V and J ends were trimmed by 0 bases and 5 bases, with 11 bases remaining between them. The CDR3 spans 14 residues. Germline-derived CDR1 and CDR2 are SGHTA and FQGNSA.

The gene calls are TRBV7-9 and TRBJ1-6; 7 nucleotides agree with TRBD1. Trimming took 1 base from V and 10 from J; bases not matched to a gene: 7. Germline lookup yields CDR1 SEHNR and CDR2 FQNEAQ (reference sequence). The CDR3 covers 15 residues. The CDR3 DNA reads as TGTGCCAGCAGCTTAGGGGCAGGGGGTGACTCACCCCTCCACTTT. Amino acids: CASSLGAGGDSPLHF.

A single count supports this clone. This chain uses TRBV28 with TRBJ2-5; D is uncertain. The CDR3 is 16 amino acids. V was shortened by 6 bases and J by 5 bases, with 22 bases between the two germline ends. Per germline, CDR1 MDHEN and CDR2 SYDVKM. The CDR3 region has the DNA TGTGCCAGCAGACCACCTCCGGCACATTCAGCGGAGACCCAGTACTTC. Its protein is CASRPPPAHSAETQYF.

The CDR3 region is CASSRFITGELFF. The CDR3 DNA reads as TGTGCCAGCAGCCGGTTTATCACCGGGGAGCTGTTTTTT. The V gene is TRBV5-6, the J gene TRBJ2-2, with D hard to call. CDR1 is SGHDT, CDR2 YYEEEE, per germline. Trimming took 4 bases from V and 4 from J, leaving 8 bases between them. The CDR3 extends over 13 amino acids. Supplemented by reference TRBV5-6 and TRBJ2-2, the full variable domain reads DAGVTQSPTHLIKTRGQQVTLRCSPKSGHDTVSWYQQALGQGPQFIFQYYEEEERQRGNFPDRFSGHQFPNYSSELNVNALLLGDSALYLCASSRFITGELFFGEGSRLTVL.